The clone carrying this T cell receptor (beta chain) was observed a few times. The antigen is undetermined. Carried by the TCR beta cDNA libraries were unique molecular identifiers. TCRdb re-called the PCR reads through MiXCR, storing one row per CDR3 protein. The sample lists roughly 730,000 distinct CDR3 sequences, around 27% occurring once. These data are taken from a study of post-analysis software for immune sequencing data. Germline lookup yields CDR1 MNHEY and CDR2 SMNVEV (reference sequence). This CDR3 comprises 11 residues. Trimming pared 6 bases from V and 6 bases from J, leaving 6 bases between. Study results and limitations: TRBV5-6, TRBV5-1 and TRBV20-1 belonged to a set of a few TRBV segments that were more frequent in patients than controls.

V gene TRBV27 combines with J gene TRBJ2-1; D is ambiguous. What was sequenced was blood. The clonotype originates from a girl aged 10 to 17 with multiple sclerosis. DNA for the CDR3: TGTGCCAGCAGGTCCGCCAATGAGCAGTTCTTC. Amino acid sequence: CASRSANEQFF.